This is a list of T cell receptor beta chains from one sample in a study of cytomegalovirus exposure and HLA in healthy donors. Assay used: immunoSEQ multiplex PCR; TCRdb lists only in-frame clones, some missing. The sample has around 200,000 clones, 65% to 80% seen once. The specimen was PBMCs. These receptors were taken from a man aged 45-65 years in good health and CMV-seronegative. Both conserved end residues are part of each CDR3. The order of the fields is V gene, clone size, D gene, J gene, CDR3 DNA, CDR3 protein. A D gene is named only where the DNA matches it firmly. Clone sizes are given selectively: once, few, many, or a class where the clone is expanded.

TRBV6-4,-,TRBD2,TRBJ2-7,TGTGCCAGCAGTGACTCGAGTAGCGGGAGAGCCTACGAGCAGTACTTC,CASSDSSSGRAYEQYF
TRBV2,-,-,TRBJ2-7,TGTGCCAGCAGTGAACTTGACAGTAGGCTCTACGAGCAGTACTTC,CASSELDSRLYEQYF
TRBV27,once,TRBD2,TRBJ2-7,TGTGCCAGCAGATCAACTTTAAGCGGGATGTCCTACGAGCAGTACTTC,CASRSTLSGMSYEQYF
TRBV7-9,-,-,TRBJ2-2,TGTGCCAGCAGTCCGGGATCCGGAGAGCTGTTTTTT,CASSPGSGELFF
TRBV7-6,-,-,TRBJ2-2,TGTGCCAGCAGCCCTAGGAGCACCGGGGAGCTGTTTTTT,CASSPRSTGELFF
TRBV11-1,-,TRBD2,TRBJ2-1,TGTGCCAGCAGCACGCGGGAGATCCCCTACAATGAGCAGTTCTTC,CASSTREIPYNEQFF
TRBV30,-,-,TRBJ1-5,TGTGCCTGGGGGCAAGGGGGCAATCAGCCCCAGCATTTT,CAWGQGGNQPQHF
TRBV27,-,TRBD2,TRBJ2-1,TGTGCCAGCAGTTTCAGCGGGGACTCCTACAATGAGCAGTTCTTC,CASSFSGDSYNEQFF
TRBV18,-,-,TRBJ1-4,TGTGCCAGTCCCATCCTTCAGGGAGGGTCTAATGAAAAACTGTTTTTT,CASPILQGGSNEKLFF
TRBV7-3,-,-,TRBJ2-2,TGTGCCAGCAGCGAAGGGGGAAGGGACACCGGGGAGCTGTTTTTT,CASSEGGRDTGELFF
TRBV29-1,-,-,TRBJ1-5,TGCAGCGCGACCCGGGCGGGTCAGCCCCAGCATTTT,CSATRAGQPQHF
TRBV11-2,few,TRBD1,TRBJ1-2,TGTGCCAGCAGCTCCCGGGACAGATCTTATGGCTACACCTTC,CASSSRDRSYGYTF
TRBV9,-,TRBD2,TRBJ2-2,TGTGCCAGCAGCAAAAGCGGGAGTCTTATCACCGGGGAGCTGTTTTTT,CASSKSGSLITGELFF
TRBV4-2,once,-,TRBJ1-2,TGTGCCAGCAGCCAAGGAGGAAACAACTATGGCTACACCTTC,CASSQGGNNYGYTF
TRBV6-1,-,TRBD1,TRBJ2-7,TGTGCCAGCAGTGCCCGGGACAGCCTCTCCTACGAGCAGTACTTC,CASSARDSLSYEQYF
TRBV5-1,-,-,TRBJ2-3,TGCGCCAGCAGCCCCCAGGCTCCCACAGATACGCAGTATTTT,CASSPQAPTDTQYF
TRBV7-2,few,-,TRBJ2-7,TGTGCCAGCAGCGTGAGCTCCTACGAGCAGTACTTC,CASSVSSYEQYF
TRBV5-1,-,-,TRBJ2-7,TGCGCCAGCAGCTTGGAGAGAACAGGGAATCACGAGCAGTACTTC,CASSLERTGNHEQYF
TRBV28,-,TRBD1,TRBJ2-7,TGTGCCAGCAGTTCCCAGCACCCGGGACAGGGTTCAATCGGGCAGTACTTC,CASSSQHPGQGSIGQYF
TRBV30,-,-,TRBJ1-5,TGTGCCTGGAGCAGACAGTGGAATCAGCCCCAGCATTTT,CAWSRQWNQPQHF
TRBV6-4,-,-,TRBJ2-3,TGTGCCAGCAGTGAACAAGCGGTTCCTAGCACAGATACGCAGTATTTT,CASSEQAVPSTDTQYF
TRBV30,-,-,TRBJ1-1,TGTGCCTGGAGCCTAGGGGGGGGGTTAAACACTGAAGCTTTCTTT,CAWSLGGGLNTEAFF
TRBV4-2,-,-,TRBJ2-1,TGTGCCAGCAGCTACAGGGGGCTGGCTAGCGGGCAGAGCTCCTACAATGAGCAGTTCTTC,CASSYRGLASGQSSYNEQFF
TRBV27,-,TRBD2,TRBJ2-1,TGTGCCAGCATCGAACAGCGGGGTCTAGGCTCCTACAATGAGCAGTTCTTC,CASIEQRGLGSYNEQFF
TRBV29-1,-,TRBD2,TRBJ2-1,TGCAGCGTTGACACTAGCGGATACAATGAGCAGTTCTTC,CSVDTSGYNEQFF
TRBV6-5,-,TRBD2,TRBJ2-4,TGTGCCAGCAGGGCGGGAGGGGGAAACATTCAGTACTTC,CASRAGGGNIQYF
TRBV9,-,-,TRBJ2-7,TGTGCCAGCAGCGCCTATGGGGGGACCTCCTACGAGCAGTACTTC,CASSAYGGTSYEQYF
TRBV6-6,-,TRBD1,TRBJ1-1,TGTGCCAGCAGGAAAACGGGACAGGGGAACACTGAAGCTTTCTTT,CASRKTGQGNTEAFF
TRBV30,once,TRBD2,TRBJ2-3,TGTGCCTGGATGAGGCTAGCGGGAGTTCTTGTACCTCTGGATACGCAGTATTTT,CAWMRLAGVLVPLDTQYF
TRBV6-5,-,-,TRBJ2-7,TGTGCCAGCAGTTACTCAGGAGCGGCTGATGAGCAGTACTTC,CASSYSGAADEQYF
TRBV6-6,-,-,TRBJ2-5,TGTGCCAGCGGGCGGGGCCAAGAGACCCAGTACTTC,CASGRGQETQYF
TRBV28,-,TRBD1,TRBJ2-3,TGTGCCAGCAGCAGGACAGGGATGAAAGATACGCAGTATTTT,CASSRTGMKDTQYF
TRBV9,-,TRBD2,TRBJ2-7,TGTGCCAGCAGCACAACGACTAGCGCAGCCAACGAGCAGTACTTC,CASSTTTSAANEQYF
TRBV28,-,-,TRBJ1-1,TGTGCCAGCAGTTTCGGGGTAGGCGAAGCTTTCTTT,CASSFGVGEAFF
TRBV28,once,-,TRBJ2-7,TGTGCCAGCAGTTTGCGAGTTGCCTCAAACTCCTACGAGCAGTACTTC,CASSLRVASNSYEQYF
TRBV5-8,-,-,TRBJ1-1,TGTGCCAGCAGCTTAACGAGATCCACTGAAGCTTTCTTT,CASSLTRSTEAFF
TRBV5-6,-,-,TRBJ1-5,TGTGCCAGCAGCTTGGCCCAAAATCAGCCCCAGCATTTT,CASSLAQNQPQHF
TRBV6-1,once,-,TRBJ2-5,TGTGCCAGCAGTGATCTTCGGGAGCAGTACTTC,CASSDLREQYF
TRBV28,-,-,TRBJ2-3,TGTGCCAGCAGACAGACAGCAGATACGCAGTATTTT,CASRQTADTQYF
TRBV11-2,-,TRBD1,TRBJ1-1,TGTGCCAGCAGCGCGGGACAGGGGGAAGCTTTCTTT,CASSAGQGEAFF
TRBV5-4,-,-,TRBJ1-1,TGTGCCAGCAGCTCGTGGTGGAGGAACACTGAAGCTTTCTTT,CASSSWWRNTEAFF
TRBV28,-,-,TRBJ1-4,TGTGCCAGCAGGCCCGGAGGTGGAGGGCCGAATGAAAAACTGTTTTTT,CASRPGGGGPNEKLFF
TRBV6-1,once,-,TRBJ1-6,TGTGCCAGCAGTGATATATCGGGAAAGAATTCACCCCTCCACTTT,CASSDISGKNSPLHF
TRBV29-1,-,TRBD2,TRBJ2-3,TGCAGCGTTCCGGGACTAGCTAAAGATACGCAGTATTTT,CSVPGLAKDTQYF
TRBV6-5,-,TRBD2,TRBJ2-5,TGTGCCAGCAGAGGACTAGCGGGAGAGCGGACCCAGTACTTC,CASRGLAGERTQYF
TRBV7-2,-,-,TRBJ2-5,TGTGCCAGCAGCTCAGGGTTCCTCCTTAAAGAGACCCAGTACTTC,CASSSGFLLKETQYF
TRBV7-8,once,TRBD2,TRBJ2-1,TGTGCCAGCAGCACAACCCCCCGCGGGAGTGGGAATGAGCAGTTCTTC,CASSTTPRGSGNEQFF
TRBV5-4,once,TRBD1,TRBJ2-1,TGTGCCAGCAGCTTTGGGGACAGGACTTACAATGAGCAGTTCTTC,CASSFGDRTYNEQFF
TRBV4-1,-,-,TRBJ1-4,TGCGCCAGCAGCCAACAGAATCCAACTAATGAAAAACTGTTTTTT,CASSQQNPTNEKLFF
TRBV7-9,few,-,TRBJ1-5,TGTGCCAGCAGCTTAGGGTCCGGCAGGAGGCATCAGCCCCAGCATTTT,CASSLGSGRRHQPQHF
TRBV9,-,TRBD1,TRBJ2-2,TGTGCCAGCAGCCCCCGGGGACAGGGGAACACCGGGGAGCTGTTTTTT,CASSPRGQGNTGELFF
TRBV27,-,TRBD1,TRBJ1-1,TGTGCCAGCAGTTTATCGAGGATGACAGGGGAAGGAACTTTCTTT,CASSLSRMTGEGTFF
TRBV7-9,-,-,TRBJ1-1,TGTGCCAGCAGCCCACAGGCAGTGAACACTGAAGCTTTCTTT,CASSPQAVNTEAFF
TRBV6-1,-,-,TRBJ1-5,TGTGCCAGTAGCAGTGTTGTGGGTCAGCCCCAGCATTTT,CASSSVVGQPQHF